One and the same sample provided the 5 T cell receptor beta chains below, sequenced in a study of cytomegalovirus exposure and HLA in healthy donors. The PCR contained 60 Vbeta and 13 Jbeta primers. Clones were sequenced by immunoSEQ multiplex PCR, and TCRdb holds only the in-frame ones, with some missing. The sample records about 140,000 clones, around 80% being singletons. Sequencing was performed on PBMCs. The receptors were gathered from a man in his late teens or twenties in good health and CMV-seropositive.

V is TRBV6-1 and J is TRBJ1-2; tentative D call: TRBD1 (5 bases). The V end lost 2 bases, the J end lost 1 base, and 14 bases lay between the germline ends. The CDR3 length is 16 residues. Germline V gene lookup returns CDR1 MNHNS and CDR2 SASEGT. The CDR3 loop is CASSEMGGTGNYGYTF. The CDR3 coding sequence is TGTGCCAGCAGTGAAATGGGGGGAACGGGTAACTATGGCTACACCTTC.

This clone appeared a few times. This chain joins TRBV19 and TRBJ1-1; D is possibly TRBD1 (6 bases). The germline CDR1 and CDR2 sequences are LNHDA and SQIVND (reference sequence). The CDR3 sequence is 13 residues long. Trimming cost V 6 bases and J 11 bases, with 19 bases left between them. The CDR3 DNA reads TGTGCCAGTAGGAGACAAGGGGACACGAGGGCTTTCTTT. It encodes CASRRQGDTRAFF.

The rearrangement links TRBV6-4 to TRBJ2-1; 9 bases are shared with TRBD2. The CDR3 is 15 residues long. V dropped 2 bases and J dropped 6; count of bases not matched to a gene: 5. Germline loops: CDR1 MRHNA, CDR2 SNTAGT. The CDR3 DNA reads TGTGCCAGCAGTGACCTAGCGGGAACGGGCAATGAGCAGTTCTTC. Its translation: CASSDLAGTGNEQFF.

CDR3 nucleotide sequence: TGTGCCTGGGGTTCTAGCGGGACCTACAATGAGCAGTTCTTC. This encodes CAWGSSGTYNEQFF. The chain recombines TRBV30 with TRBJ2-1; TRBD2 aligns across 9 bases. The J segment lost 2 bases and the V segment lost 5 bases, leaving 4 bases of the junction unmatched. The CDR3 runs 14 residues. Germline CDR1 and CDR2: GTSNPN and SVGIG (reference sequence).

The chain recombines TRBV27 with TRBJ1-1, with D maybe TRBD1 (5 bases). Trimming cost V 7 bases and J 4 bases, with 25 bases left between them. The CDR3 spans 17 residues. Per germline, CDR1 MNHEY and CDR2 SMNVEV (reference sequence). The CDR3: CASTARQGGERSTEAFF. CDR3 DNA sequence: TGTGCCAGCACAGCCCGGCAGGGTGGGGAACGAAGCACTGAAGCTTTCTTT.